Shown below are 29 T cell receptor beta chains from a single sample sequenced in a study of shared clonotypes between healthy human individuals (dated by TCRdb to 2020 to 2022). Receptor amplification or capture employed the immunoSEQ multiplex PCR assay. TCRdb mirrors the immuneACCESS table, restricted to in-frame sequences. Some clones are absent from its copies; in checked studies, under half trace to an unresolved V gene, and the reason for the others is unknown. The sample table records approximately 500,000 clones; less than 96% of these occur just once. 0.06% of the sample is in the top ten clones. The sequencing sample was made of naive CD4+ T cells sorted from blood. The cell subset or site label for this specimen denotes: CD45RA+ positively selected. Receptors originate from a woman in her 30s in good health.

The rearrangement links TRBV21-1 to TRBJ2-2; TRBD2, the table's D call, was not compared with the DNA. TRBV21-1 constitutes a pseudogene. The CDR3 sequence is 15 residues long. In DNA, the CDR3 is TGTGCCAGCAGACTCCTGCGGGGTTCCACCGGGGAGCTGTTTTTT. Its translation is CASRLLRGSTGELFF.

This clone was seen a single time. The CDR3 reads CASRGTSGNEQFF. The CDR3 DNA is TGTGCCAGCAGGGGGACTAGCGGCAATGAGCAGTTCTTC. V is TRBV2 and J is TRBJ2-1, with 11 nucleotides matching TRBD2. Germline CDR1 SNHLY, CDR2 FYNNEI. The ends lost 6 bases at V and 6 bases at J; junction bases unmatched: 1. This CDR3 is built from 13 residues. The full variable domain, rest sourced from reference TRBV2 and TRBJ2-1, is EPEVTQTPSHQVTQMGQEVILRCVPISNHLYFYWYRQILGQKVEFLVSFYNNEISEKSEIFDDQFSVERPDGSNFTLKIRSTKLEDSAMYFCASRGTSGNEQFFGPGTRLTVL.

CDR3 nucleotides: TGTGCCAGCAGCTCAGGACAGGGGAACACTGAAGCTTTCTTT. Translated: CASSSGQGNTEAFF. The chain joins TRBV7-9 to TRBJ1-1; 8 bases are shared with TRBD1. Germline-derived CDR1 and CDR2 are SEHNR and FQNEAQ (reference sequence). The CDR3 sequence is 14 residues long. Losses at the gene ends were 4 bases for V and 1 base for J; bases not matched to a gene: 2.

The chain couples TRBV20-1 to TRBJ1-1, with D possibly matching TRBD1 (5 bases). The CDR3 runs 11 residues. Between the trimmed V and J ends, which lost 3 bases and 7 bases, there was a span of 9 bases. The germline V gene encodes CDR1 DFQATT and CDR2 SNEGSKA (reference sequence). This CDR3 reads CSASGGGEAFF. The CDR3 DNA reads TGCAGTGCTAGTGGGGGTGGTGAAGCTTTCTTT.

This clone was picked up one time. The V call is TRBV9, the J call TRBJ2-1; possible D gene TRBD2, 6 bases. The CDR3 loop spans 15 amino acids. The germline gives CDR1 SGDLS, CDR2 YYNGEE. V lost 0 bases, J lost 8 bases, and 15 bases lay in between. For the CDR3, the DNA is TGTGCCAGCAGCGTAGGGGAGGAGCCTAGCTATGAGCAGTTCTTC. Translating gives CASSVGEEPSYEQFF.

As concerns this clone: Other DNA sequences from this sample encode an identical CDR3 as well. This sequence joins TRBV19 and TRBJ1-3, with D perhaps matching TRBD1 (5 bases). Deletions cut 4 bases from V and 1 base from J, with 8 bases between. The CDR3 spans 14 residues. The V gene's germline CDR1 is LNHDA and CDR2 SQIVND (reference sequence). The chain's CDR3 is CASSTGTSGNTIYF. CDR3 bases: TGTGCCAGTAGTACGGGGACGTCTGGAAACACCATATATTTT. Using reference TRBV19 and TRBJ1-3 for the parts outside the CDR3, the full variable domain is DGGITQSPKYLFRKEGQNVTLSCEQNLNHDAMYWYRQDPGQGLRLIYYSQIVNDFQKGDIAEGYSVSREKKESFPLTVTSAQKNPTAFYLCASSTGTSGNTIYFGEGSWLTVV.

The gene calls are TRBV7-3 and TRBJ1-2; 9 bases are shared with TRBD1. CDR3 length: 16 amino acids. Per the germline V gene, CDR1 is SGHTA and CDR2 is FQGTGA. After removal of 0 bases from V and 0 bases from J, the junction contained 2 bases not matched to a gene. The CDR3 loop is CASSLTGTGTNYGYTF. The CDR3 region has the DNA TGTGCCAGCAGCTTAACCGGGACAGGGACTAACTATGGCTACACCTTC.

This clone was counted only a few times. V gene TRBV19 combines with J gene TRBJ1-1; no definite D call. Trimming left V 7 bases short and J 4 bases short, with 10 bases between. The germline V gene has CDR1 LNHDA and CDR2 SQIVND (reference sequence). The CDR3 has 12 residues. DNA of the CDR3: TGTGCCAGTACAGATAGGAGCACTGAAGCTTTCTTT. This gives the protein CASTDRSTEAFF. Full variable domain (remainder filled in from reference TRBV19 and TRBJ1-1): DGGITQSPKYLFRKEGQNVTLSCEQNLNHDAMYWYRQDPGQGLRLIYYSQIVNDFQKGDIAEGYSVSREKKESFPLTVTSAQKNPTAFYLCASTDRSTEAFFGQGTRLTVV.

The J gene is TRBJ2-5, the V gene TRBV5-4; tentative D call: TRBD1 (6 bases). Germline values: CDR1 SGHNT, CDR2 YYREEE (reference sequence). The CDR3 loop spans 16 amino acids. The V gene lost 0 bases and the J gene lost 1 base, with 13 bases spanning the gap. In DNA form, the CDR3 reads TGTGCCAGCAGCTTGGCCTTAGGACAGCCCCAAGAGACCCAGTACTTC. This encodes CASSLALGQPQETQYF.

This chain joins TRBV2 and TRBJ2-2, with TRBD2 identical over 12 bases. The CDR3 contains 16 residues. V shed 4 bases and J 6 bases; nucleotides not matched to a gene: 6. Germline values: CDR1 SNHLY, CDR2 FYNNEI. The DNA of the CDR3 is TGTGCCAGCAGTGGACTAGCGGGAGTTTTAGCCGGGGAGCTGTTTTTT. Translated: CASSGLAGVLAGELFF.

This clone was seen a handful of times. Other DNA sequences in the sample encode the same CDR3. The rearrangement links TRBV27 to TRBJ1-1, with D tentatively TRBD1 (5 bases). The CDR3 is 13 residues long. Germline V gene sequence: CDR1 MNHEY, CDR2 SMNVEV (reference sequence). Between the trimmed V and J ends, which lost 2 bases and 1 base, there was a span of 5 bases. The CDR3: CASSLRGNTEAFF. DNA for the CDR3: TGTGCCAGCAGTTTAAGGGGGAACACTGAAGCTTTCTTT.

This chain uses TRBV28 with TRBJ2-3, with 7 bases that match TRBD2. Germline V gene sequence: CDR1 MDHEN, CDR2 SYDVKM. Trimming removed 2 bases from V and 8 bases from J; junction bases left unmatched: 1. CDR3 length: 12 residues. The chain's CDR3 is CASSLKRGTQYF. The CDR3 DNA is TGTGCCAGCAGTTTAAAGCGGGGTACGCAGTATTTT.

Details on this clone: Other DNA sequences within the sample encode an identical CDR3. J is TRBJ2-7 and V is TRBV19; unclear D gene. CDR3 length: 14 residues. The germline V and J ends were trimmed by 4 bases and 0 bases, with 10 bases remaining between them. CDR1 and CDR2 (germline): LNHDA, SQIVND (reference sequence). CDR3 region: CASSTTGSSYEQYF. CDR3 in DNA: TGTGCCAGTAGTACCACCGGGTCCTCCTACGAGCAGTACTTC.

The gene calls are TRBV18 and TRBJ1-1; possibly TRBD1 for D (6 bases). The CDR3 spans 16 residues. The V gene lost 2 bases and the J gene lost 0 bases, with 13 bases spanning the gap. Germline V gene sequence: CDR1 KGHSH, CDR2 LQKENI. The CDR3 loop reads CASSPSRQGMNTEAFF. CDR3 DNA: TGTGCCAGCTCACCATCACGGCAGGGGATGAACACTGAAGCTTTCTTT.

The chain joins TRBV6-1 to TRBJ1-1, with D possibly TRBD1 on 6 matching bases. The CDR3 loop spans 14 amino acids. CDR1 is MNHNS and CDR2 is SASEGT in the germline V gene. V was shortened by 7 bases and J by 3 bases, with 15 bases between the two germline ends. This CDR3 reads CASKNRDRYTEAFF. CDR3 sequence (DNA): TGTGCCAGCAAAAACAGGGACCGTTACACTGAAGCTTTCTTT.

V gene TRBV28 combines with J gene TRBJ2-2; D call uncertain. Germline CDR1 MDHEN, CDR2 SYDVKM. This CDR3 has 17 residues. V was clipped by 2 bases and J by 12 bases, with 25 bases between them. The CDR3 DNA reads TGTGCCAGCAGTTTAGACGCGCCATCCGCCGGGTTCTTGAAGCTGTTTTTT. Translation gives CASSLDAPSAGFLKLFF. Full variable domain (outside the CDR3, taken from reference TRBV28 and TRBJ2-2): DVKVTQSSRYLVKRTGEKVFLECVQDMDHENMFWYRQDPGLGLRLIYFSYDVKMKEKGDIPEGYSVSREKKERFSLILESASTNQTSMYLCASSLDAPSAGFLKLFFGEGSRLTVL.

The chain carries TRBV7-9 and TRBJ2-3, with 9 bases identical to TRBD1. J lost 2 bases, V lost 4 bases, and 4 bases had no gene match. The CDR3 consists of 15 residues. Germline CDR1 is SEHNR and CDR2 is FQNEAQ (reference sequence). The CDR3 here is CASSSGTGNTDTQYF. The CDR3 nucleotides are TGTGCCAGCAGCTCCGGGACAGGGAACACAGATACGCAGTATTTT.

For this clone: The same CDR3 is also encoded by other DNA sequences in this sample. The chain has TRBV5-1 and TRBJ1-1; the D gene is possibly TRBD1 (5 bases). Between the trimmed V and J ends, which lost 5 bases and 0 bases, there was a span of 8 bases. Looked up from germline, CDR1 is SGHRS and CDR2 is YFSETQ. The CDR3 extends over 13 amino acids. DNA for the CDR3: TGCGCCAGCAGGCAGGGATTGAACACTGAAGCTTTCTTT. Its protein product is CASRQGLNTEAFF.

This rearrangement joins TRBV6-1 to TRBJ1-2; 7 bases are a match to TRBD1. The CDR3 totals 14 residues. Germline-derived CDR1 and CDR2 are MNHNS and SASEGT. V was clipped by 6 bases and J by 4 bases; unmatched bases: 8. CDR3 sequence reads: CASSLSTGIYGYTF. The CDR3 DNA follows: TGTGCCAGCAGCCTCTCGACAGGGATCTATGGCTACACCTTC.

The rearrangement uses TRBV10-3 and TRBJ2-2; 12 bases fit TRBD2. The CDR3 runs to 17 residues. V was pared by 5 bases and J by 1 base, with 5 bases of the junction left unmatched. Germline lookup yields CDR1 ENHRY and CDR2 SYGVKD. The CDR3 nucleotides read TGTGCCATCAGTCGGACTAGCGGGATGGGGAACACCGGGGAGCTGTTTTTT. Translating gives CAISRTSGMGNTGELFF.

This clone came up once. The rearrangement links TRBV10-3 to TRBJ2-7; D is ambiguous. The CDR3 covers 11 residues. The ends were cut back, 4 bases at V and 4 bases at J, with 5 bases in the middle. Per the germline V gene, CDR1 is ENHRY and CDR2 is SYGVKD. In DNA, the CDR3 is TGTGCCATCAGTGTAAGATACGAGCAGTACTTC. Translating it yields CAISVRYEQYF.

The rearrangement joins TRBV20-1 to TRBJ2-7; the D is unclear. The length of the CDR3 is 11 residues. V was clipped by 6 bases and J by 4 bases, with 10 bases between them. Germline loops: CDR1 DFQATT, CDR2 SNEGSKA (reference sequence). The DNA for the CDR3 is TGCAGTGCCCCCACAACTTACGAGCAGTACTTC. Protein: CSAPTTYEQYF.

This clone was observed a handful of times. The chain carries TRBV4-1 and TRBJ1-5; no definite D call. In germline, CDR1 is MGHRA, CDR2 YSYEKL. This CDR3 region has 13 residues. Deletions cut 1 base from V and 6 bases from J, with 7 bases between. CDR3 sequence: CASSQGVAQPQHF. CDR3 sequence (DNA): TGCGCCAGCAGCCAAGGGGTGGCTCAGCCCCAGCATTTT.

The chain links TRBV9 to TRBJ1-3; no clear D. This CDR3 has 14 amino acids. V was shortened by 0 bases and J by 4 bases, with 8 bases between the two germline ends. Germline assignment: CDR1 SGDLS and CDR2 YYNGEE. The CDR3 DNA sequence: TGTGCCAGCAGCGTAGAGCATTCGGGAAACACCATATATTTT. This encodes CASSVEHSGNTIYF.

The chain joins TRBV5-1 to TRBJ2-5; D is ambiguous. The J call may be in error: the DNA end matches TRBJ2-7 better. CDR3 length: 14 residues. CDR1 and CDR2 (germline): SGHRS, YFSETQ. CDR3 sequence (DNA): TGCGCCAGCAGCCCACTCTCAGGCTCCTACGAGCAGTACTTC. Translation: CASSPLSGSYEQYF.

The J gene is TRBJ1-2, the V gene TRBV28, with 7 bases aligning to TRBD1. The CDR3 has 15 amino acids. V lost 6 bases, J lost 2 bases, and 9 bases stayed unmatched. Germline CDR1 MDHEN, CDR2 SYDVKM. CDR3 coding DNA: TGTGCCAGCAGGGCGCCGGACAGGTGGAACTATGGCTACACCTTC. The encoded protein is CASRAPDRWNYGYTF.

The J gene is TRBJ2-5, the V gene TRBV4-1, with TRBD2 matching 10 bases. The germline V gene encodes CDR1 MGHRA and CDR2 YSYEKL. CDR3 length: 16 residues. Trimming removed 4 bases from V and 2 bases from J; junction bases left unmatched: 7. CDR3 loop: CASSRGLAVKQETQYF. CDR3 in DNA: TGCGCCAGCAGCCGCGGACTAGCGGTAAAACAAGAGACCCAGTACTTC.

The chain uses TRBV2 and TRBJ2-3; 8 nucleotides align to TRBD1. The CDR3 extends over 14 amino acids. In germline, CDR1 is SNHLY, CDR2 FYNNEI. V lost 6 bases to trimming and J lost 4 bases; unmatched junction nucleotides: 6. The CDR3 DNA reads TGTGCCAGCAGGGAATGGACAGGGCCAGATACGCAGTATTTT. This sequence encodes CASREWTGPDTQYF.

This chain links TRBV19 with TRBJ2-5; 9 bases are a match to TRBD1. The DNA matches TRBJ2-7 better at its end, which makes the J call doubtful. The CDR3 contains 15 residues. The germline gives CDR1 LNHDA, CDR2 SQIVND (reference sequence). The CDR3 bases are TGTGCCAGTAGGAAGGGGACAGGGCGGAACTACGAGCAGTACTTC. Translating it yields CASRKGTGRNYEQYF.